This T cell receptor beta chain was sequenced in a study of shared clonotypes between healthy human individuals. The CDR3 totals 18 residues. Germline V gives CDR1 MRHNA, CDR2 SNTAGT. Libraries were prepared by immunoSEQ multiplex PCR; TCRdb keeps only in-frame clonotypes and omits some of them. Counted here are 110,000 or so clones, around 68% occurring once; the ten biggest clones make up roughly 24%. As concerns this clone: Since a far larger clone is one base different, this is likely a read error.

V gene TRBV6-4 combines with J gene TRBJ2-2; 7 positions agree with TRBD2. The clonotype comes from a woman in her thirties in good health. Sequencing was performed on memory CD8+ T cells sorted from blood. Stated subset: CD45RO+ cells pooled with CCR7-negative TemRA cells. The CDR3 DNA follows: TGTGTCAGCAGTGACTTTGGGCTGGCGGGAGAGAACACCGGGGAGCTGTTTTTT. Translated: CVSSDFGLAGENTGELFF.